This entry concerns a single T cell receptor beta chain. This record comes from a study of blood T cell repertoires in COVID-19. Turning to the study itself: The cDNA or gDNA used as material had been derived from T cells, B-cell-depleted T cells, or PBMCs.

TCRdb's table, derived via immunoSEQ multiplex PCR, lists solely in-frame clones and lacks some. The sample carries over 250,000 clones, approximately 86% recorded once. Which cohort a participant joined came from the clinical history participants gave. The CDR3 loop spans 15 amino acids. Deletions cut 1 base from V and 2 bases from J, with 10 bases between. CDR1 is SEHNR, CDR2 FQNEAQ, per germline (reference sequence). Sequencing was done on a sample of PBMCs or T cells enriched from blood (not recorded which). V and J are TRBV7-9 and TRBJ2-3; TRBD1 might be the D (5 bases). The receptor was derived from a woman aged 25 to 39 who had recovered from COVID-19. CDR3: CASSLEQGNTDTQYF. As DNA, the CDR3 is TGTGCCAGCAGCTTAGAGCAGGGTAACACAGATACGCAGTATTTT.